One sample yielded the 18 T cell receptor beta chains listed below, sequenced in a study of CD8+ T cells in alopecia areata. Extraction and reverse transcription of RNA yielded cDNA as the sequencing template. Sequencing used immunoSEQ multiplex PCR; TCRdb keeps in-frame clones, though not all of them. This sample has roughly 150,000 clones; around 47% occur once, and the top ten carry approximately 6.6%. Sequencing input: CD4+ T cells sorted from blood. The source of these receptors is a human donor with alopecia areata.

The chain uses TRBV4-1 and TRBJ1-1; D is uncertain. Germline V gene data show CDR1 as MGHRA and CDR2 as YSYEKL. The CDR3 totals 15 residues. Trimming took off 0 bases at V and 1 base at J, with 9 bases between the two ends. CDR3 amino acids: CASSQEEGKNTEAFF. For the CDR3, the DNA is TGCGCCAGCAGCCAAGAAGAGGGAAAGAACACTGAAGCTTTCTTT.

This clone has more than one count but fewer than ten. The V call is TRBV28, the J call TRBJ2-7, with TRBD1 identical over 10 bases. Germline V lookup: CDR1 MDHEN, CDR2 SYDVKM. The J segment lost 5 bases and the V segment lost 5 bases, leaving 9 bases of the junction unmatched. CDR3 size: 15 residues. The CDR3 nucleotides read TGTGCCAGCAGTCCCCCGACAGGGGGCCGGAACGAGCAGTACTTC. It is translated as CASSPPTGGRNEQYF.

The chain recombines TRBV5-6 with TRBJ2-7; no clear D gene. This CDR3 region has 11 residues. Trimming took 2 bases from V and 3 from J, leaving 3 bases between them. Germline V gene data show CDR1 as SGHDT and CDR2 as YYEEEE. The CDR3 coding sequence is TGTGCCAGCAGCTTAGTCTACGAGCAGTACTTC. Its protein is CASSLVYEQYF.

This clone appeared once. The chain joins TRBV5-1 to TRBJ2-7; 9 positions match TRBD2. CDR3 length equals 14 residues. The germline gives CDR1 SGHRS, CDR2 YFSETQ. V lost 3 bases, J lost 4 bases, and 5 bases stayed unmatched. The CDR3 DNA reads TGCGCCAGCAGCTACACAGCGGGAGGTTACGAGCAGTACTTC. It is translated as CASSYTAGGYEQYF.

Here the CDR3 DNA reads TGCGCCAGCAGCCTGCTTCGCAGGACGCCGGATACGCAGTATTTT. Its translation: CASSLLRRTPDTQYF. The chain recombines TRBV5-1 with TRBJ2-3; D ambiguous. CDR1 is SGHRS and CDR2 is YFSETQ in the germline V gene. This CDR3 region has 15 residues. Deletions cut 4 bases from V and 6 bases from J, with 18 bases between.

V and J are TRBV7-8 and TRBJ2-7; the match to TRBD2 covers 10 bases. Germline-derived CDR1 and CDR2 are SGHVS and FQNEAQ. The CDR3 is 17 amino acids. V lost 2 bases, J lost 2 bases, and 9 bases stayed unmatched. Here the CDR3 reads CASSLSIAGGVPYEQYF. The CDR3 coding sequence is TGTGCCAGCAGCTTATCCATAGCGGGAGGTGTTCCCTACGAGCAGTACTTC.

V usage is TRBV27 and J usage is TRBJ2-7; tentative D call: TRBD2 (6 bases). Germline V lookup: CDR1 MNHEY, CDR2 SMNVEV (reference sequence). This CDR3 comprises 15 residues. Trimming took off 5 bases at V and 4 bases at J, with 18 bases between the two ends. CDR3 sequence: CASSPGRGLSYEQYF. DNA for the CDR3: TGTGCCAGCAGTCCCGGACGGGGGTTGTCGTACGAGCAGTACTTC.

The chain couples TRBV5-1 to TRBJ2-7; 9 bases fit TRBD1. Trimming removed 4 bases from V and 5 bases from J; junction bases left unmatched: 7. CDR3 size: 14 residues. CDR1 and CDR2 from the germline V gene are SGHRS and YFSETQ. CDR3 amino acids: CASSPGQGINEQYF. DNA of the CDR3: TGCGCCAGCAGCCCCGGACAGGGGATAAACGAGCAGTACTTC.

The chain couples TRBV4-1 to TRBJ2-3; the D is unclear. CDR1 is MGHRA, CDR2 YSYEKL, per germline. The CDR3 is 17 residues long. Trimming took off 0 bases at V and 0 bases at J, with 13 bases between the two ends. DNA of the CDR3: TGCGCCAGCAGCCAAGACGGTACGGGTTCTAGCACAGATACGCAGTATTTT. Residues: CASSQDGTGSSTDTQYF.

This clone has a handful of counts. This chain connects TRBV7-9 to TRBJ2-7; 9 bases fit TRBD2. CDR3 length: 14 residues. In germline, CDR1 is SEHNR, CDR2 FQNEAQ (reference sequence). V lost 1 base to trimming and J lost 7 bases; unmatched junction nucleotides: 5. The CDR3 DNA sequence: TGTGCCAGCAGCTTAGTTAGCGGGAGAGTTGAGCAGTACTTC. It codes for CASSLVSGRVEQYF.

The V call is TRBV28, the J call TRBJ2-1; 9 nucleotides match TRBD1. V shed 6 bases, J shed 3 bases, and the junction held 6 bases outside the gene matches. CDR1 is MDHEN, CDR2 SYDVKM, per germline. The CDR3 runs to 15 residues. The CDR3 nucleotides are TGTGCCAGCAGCCGGGGACAGGGAATCTACAATGAGCAGTTCTTC. Amino acid sequence: CASSRGQGIYNEQFF. Variable domain in full (rest from reference TRBV28 and TRBJ2-1): DVKVTQSSRYLVKRTGEKVFLECVQDMDHENMFWYRQDPGLGLRLIYFSYDVKMKEKGDIPEGYSVSREKKERFSLILESASTNQTSMYLCASSRGQGIYNEQFFGPGTRLTVL.

V gene TRBV30 combines with J gene TRBJ2-3, with D possibly matching TRBD2 (5 bases). The ends were cut back, 1 base at V and 9 bases at J, with 8 bases in the middle. This CDR3 has 11 amino acids. The germline V gene has CDR1 GTSNPN and CDR2 SVGIG (reference sequence). DNA of the CDR3: TGTGCCTGGAGTGAGGTAGCGACGCAGTATTTT. Translation gives CAWSEVATQYF.

The chain uses TRBV30 and TRBJ2-3, with 13 bases that match TRBD2. CDR1 is GTSNPN and CDR2 is SVGIG in the germline V gene (reference sequence). CDR3 length: 16 residues. V trimming: 5 bases; J trimming: 8 bases; junction bases outside the gene matches: 13. The CDR3 loop is CAWRRSGLAGLRTQYF. In DNA form, the CDR3 reads TGTGCCTGGCGTCGGTCGGGACTAGCGGGATTACGTACGCAGTATTTT.

There are a few counts of this clone. The chain has TRBV29-1 and TRBJ2-5; weak D call: TRBD1 (6 bases). Trimming removed 5 bases from V and 9 bases from J, with 16 bases in between. This CDR3 comprises 12 residues. The V gene's germline CDR1 is SQVTM and CDR2 ANQGSEA. CDR3 residues: CSVTLGAAAQYF. In DNA, the CDR3 is TGCAGCGTTACTCTGGGGGCCGCGGCCCAGTACTTC. Full variable domain (remainder filled in from reference TRBV29-1 and TRBJ2-5): SAVISQKPSRDICQRGTSLTIQCQVDSQVTMMFWYRQQPGQSLTLIATANQGSEATYESGFVIDKFPISRPNLTFSTLTVSNMSPEDSSIYLCSVTLGAAAQYFGPGTRLLVL.

The chain couples TRBV4-1 to TRBJ2-1, with D perhaps matching TRBD2 (6 bases). The V end lost 1 base, the J end lost 0 bases, and 13 bases lay between the germline ends. The CDR3 has 17 residues. CDR1 and CDR2 (germline): MGHRA, YSYEKL. CDR3 protein: CASSQGASVGSYNEQFF. Written as DNA, the CDR3 is TGCGCCAGCAGCCAAGGGGCTAGCGTCGGCTCCTACAATGAGCAGTTCTTC.

V gene TRBV18 combines with J gene TRBJ1-1; D is ambiguous. V lost 6 bases, J lost 0 bases, and 8 bases lay in between. This CDR3 comprises 13 residues. CDR1 is KGHSH and CDR2 is LQKENI in the germline V gene. The CDR3 DNA follows: TGTGCCAGCTCCCAAGGGATGAACACTGAAGCTTTCTTT. Residues: CASSQGMNTEAFF.

The rearrangement joins TRBV6-5 to TRBJ2-3; 9 positions match TRBD1. Germline CDR1 MNHEY, CDR2 SVGAGI. CDR3 length: 15 amino acids. Trimming removed 6 bases from V and 2 bases from J; junction bases left unmatched: 6. For the CDR3, the DNA is TGTGCCAGCAGGATGACAGGGGGGCTCACAGATACGCAGTATTTT. Protein sequence: CASRMTGGLTDTQYF.

This clone is a singleton in its sample. V and J are TRBV29-1 and TRBJ2-1; D is possibly TRBD1 (5 bases). The ends were cut back, 2 bases at V and 4 bases at J, with 9 bases in the middle. CDR3 size: 13 residues. Germline assignment: CDR1 SQVTM and CDR2 ANQGSEA. The CDR3 reads CSVEKGVYNEQFF. The CDR3 nucleotides read TGCAGCGTTGAAAAAGGGGTATACAATGAGCAGTTCTTC.